The rows below give T cell receptor beta chains drawn from one sample of a study of blood T cell repertoires in COVID-19. TCRdb keeps only in-frame clones here, not all; method: immunoSEQ multiplex PCR. The sample includes fewer than 300,000 clones, nearly 90% of them seen just once. Input material: peripheral blood. All receptors come from a woman aged 25 to 39 with acute or convalescent COVID-19. Both conserved end residues are part of each CDR3.

CDR3aa	len	v_gene	j_gene
CASSALLGGHADTQYF	16	TRBV5-1	TRBJ2-3
CASSNQLQGSEQYF	14	TRBV5-4	TRBJ2-7
CASSLATSGSSYEQYF	16	TRBV7-8	TRBJ2-7
CASSRSGPLGYTF	13	TRBV7-9	TRBJ1-2
CASSQAGTSGRDTQYF	16	TRBV4-2	TRBJ2-3
CASSLGTGKTEAFF	14	TRBV4-3	TRBJ1-1
CASSLWTSGSTDTQYF	16	TRBV7-2	TRBJ2-3
CASSQSRTGGNEKLFF	16	TRBV3-1/TRBV3-2	TRBJ1-4
CASRPTGEETQYF	13	TRBV12-3/TRBV12-4	TRBJ2-5
CASSHVGTGGNYGYTF	16	TRBV4-1	TRBJ1-2
CASSIPGLGQETQYF	15	TRBV19	TRBJ2-5
CASSFRGDVTEAFF	14	TRBV27	TRBJ1-1
CASSYSSWTSDSYNEQFF	18	TRBV6-2/TRBV6-3	TRBJ2-1
CAWSEGASDTQYF	13	TRBV30	TRBJ2-3
CSVEGGTGIYGYTF	14	TRBV29-1	TRBJ1-2
CASSPGTGGAEDTQYF	16	TRBV7-6	TRBJ2-3
CASDSLEGGSDTQYF	15	TRBV12-5	TRBJ2-3
CASTLRSGELFF	12	TRBV3-1/TRBV3-2	TRBJ2-2
CASRPGTGGGYGYTF	15	TRBV5-5	TRBJ1-2
CASSQNREAGHEQYF	15	TRBV6-5	TRBJ2-7
CASGSGTGMITEAFF	15	TRBV12-5	TRBJ1-1
CASSYSTGTGRIKYF	15	TRBV6-5	TRBJ2-5
CASRPHNSGANVLTF	15	TRBV19	TRBJ2-6
CASSFVGLIQPEKLFF	16	TRBV7-8	TRBJ1-4
CASRSTSGRTDTQYF	15	TRBV13	TRBJ2-3
CASSNNRKAGVGYTF	15	TRBV3-1/TRBV3-2	TRBJ1-2
CASSLEAGVLGEQYF	15	TRBV5-1	TRBJ2-7
CASSLDSGGTAYEQYF	16	TRBV7-2	TRBJ2-7
CATSDRGGVDTQYF	14	TRBV24-1	TRBJ2-3
CASRTLGTSNSPLHF	15	TRBV19	TRBJ1-6
CASSESGDLKETQYF	15	TRBV10-1	TRBJ2-5